The present entry profiles one T cell receptor (beta chain) with its context. Its cognate antigen is unknown. These data belong to a study of high-grade serous ovarian cancer treatment subgroups. Study-wide context: Mean per sample: about 14,000 reads, some 8,100 unique TCR beta rearrangements.

Study-level points and caveats: Bulk tumor TCR sequencing gave no spatial information. Clonal relatedness tracked neoantigen level, and by trend copy number and mutation load.

Profiling relied on immunoSEQ multiplex PCR, and the TCRdb table lists in-frame clones only, not all of them. The table includes roughly 840 clones, around 70% detected once. Tumor samples were obtained before definitive surgery or chemotherapy. Per the germline V gene, CDR1 is SGDLS and CDR2 is YYNGEE. CDR3 size: 17 residues. The V end lost 0 bases, the J end lost 1 base, and 11 bases lay between the germline ends. The sample consisted of tumor tissue. This chain uses TRBV9 with TRBJ2-6, with a tentative D call TRBD2 (6 bases). The receptor was derived from a human donor with high-grade serous ovarian cancer. The CDR3 DNA sequence: TGTGCCAGCAGCGTAGGTTGGGGGGAGTCTGGGGCCAACGTCCTGACTTTC. Its protein product is CASSVGWGESGANVLTF. The full variable domain, in which reference TRBV9 and TRBJ2-6 provide the parts outside the CDR3, is DSGVTQTPKHLITATGQRVTLRCSPRSGDLSVYWYQQSLDQGLQFLIQYYNGEERAKGNILERFSAQQFPDLHSELNLSSLELGDSALYFCASSVGWGESGANVLTFGAGSRLTVL.